The rows below give T cell receptor beta chains drawn from one sample of a study of tumor and adjacent non-tumor tissue in lung cancer. TCRdb called the multiplex PCR reads again in MiXCR, with one record for every CDR3 protein. The data show over 60,000 distinct CDR3 sequences, with less than 80% seen just once and roughly 30% held by the top ten. Input material: lung tumor tissue. These receptors came from a man aged 55 to 70 with non-small cell lung cancer. Each CDR3 is given with its conserved first and last residue. The D gene is left open where the match is weak. Rows give clone size only sometimes, using once, few, many, or a class for an expanded clone.

V: TRBV6-5
J: TRBJ2-7
D: TRBD2
size: .
DNA: TGTGCCAGGTGTTACTTGATGCGGGAGACGGCCGAACAGTACTTC
CDR3: CARCYLMRETAEQYF

V: TRBV29-1
J: TRBJ2-1
D: TRBD2
size: once
DNA: TGTAGCCTTCCATGGACTAGCGGGAGAGAGGCTGAGCAGTTCTTC
CDR3: CSLPWTSGREAEQFF

V: TRBV6-2/TRBV6-3
J: TRBJ2-3
D: TRBD1
size: many
DNA: TGTGCCAGCAGAAGGGGGCCCACAGATACGCAGTATTTT
CDR3: CASRRGPTDTQYF

V: TRBV29-1
J: TRBJ2-7
D: .
size: few
DNA: TGCTGCGTTGAAAACCCCGGAAGGGGACTTGACGAGCAGTACTTC
CDR3: CCVENPGRGLDEQYF

V: TRBV11-2
J: TRBJ2-1
D: .
size: once
DNA: TGTGCCAGCAGCTTCGACAGATACAATGAACAGTTCTTC
CDR3: CASSFDRYNEQFF

V: TRBV20-1
J: TRBJ1-1
D: .
size: .
DNA: TGCAGTGCTAGAGAATTCAACAGGAACATTAAAGCTTTCTTT
CDR3: CSAREFNRNIKAFF

V: TRBV11-1
J: TRBJ2-7
D: TRBD2
size: .
DNA: TGTGCCAGCATCTCAATGGGAGGGAACTACGAGCGGTACTTC
CDR3: CASISMGGNYERYF

V: TRBV5-1
J: TRBJ2-2
D: TRBD2
size: .
DNA: TGCGCCAACAGTCGGACTAGCGGGACCTGCACCGGGGAGCTGTTTTTT
CDR3: CANSRTSGTCTGELFF

V: TRBV29-1
J: TRBJ2-5
D: TRBD1
size: once
DNA: TGCAACGCCATCGGACAGGGGCGCGTAGGAGAGGCCCAGTATTTC
CDR3: CNAIGQGRVGEAQYF

V: TRBV20-1
J: TRBJ2-1
D: .
size: .
DNA: TGCACTCCTATTGGCAATGAGCAGTTCTTC
CDR3: CTPIGNEQFF

V: TRBV10-2
J: TRBJ1-5
D: TRBD1
size: once
DNA: TGCGCCAGCATTGTGTCTACAGGGGGGGCCCAGCATTTT
CDR3: CASIVSTGGAQHF

V: TRBV6-5
J: TRBJ2-5
D: .
size: .
DNA: TGTGCCAGCAGTCCTAACACGGGCCTCAGGGAGACCAAGTACTTC
CDR3: CASSPNTGLRETKYF

V: TRBV6-5
J: TRBJ1-1
D: TRBD1
size: .
DNA: TGTGCCAGCGGTTACGGGTCAGGGGGAATGAACACTGAAGCTTTCTTT
CDR3: CASGYGSGGMNTEAFF

V: TRBV11-2
J: TRBJ2-3
D: .
size: few
DNA: TGTGCCAGCAGCTTTTTAGTTGCAGATACGCAGTATTTT
CDR3: CASSFLVADTQYF